Following are 15 T cell receptor beta chains from one sample sequenced in a study of technical replicates of blood from a few donors. Generated by immunoSEQ multiplex PCR, the TCRdb table keeps only in-frame clones and is missing some. In the table there are more than 60,000 clones, more than 85% of which are singletons. The sequenced sample consisted of T cells isolated from PBMCs. Receptors originate from a human donor in good health.

DNA for the CDR3: TGTGCCTGGGAGGTCTCTGGAAACACCATATATTTT. Translating gives CAWEVSGNTIYF. The chain employs TRBV30 and TRBJ1-3; D is undetermined. V dropped 5 bases and J dropped 0 bases, with 5 bases sitting between them. The CDR3 has 12 amino acids. Germline CDR1 GTSNPN, CDR2 SVGIG (reference sequence).

The chain carries TRBV9 and TRBJ2-5, with a possible D match to TRBD1 (6 bases). Germline CDR1 SGDLS, CDR2 YYNGEE. Trimming stripped 3 bases from V and 5 bases from J, with 17 bases between. CDR3 length equals 15 residues. CDR3 protein: CASSALEGVLETQYF. In DNA form, the CDR3 reads TGTGCCAGCAGCGCCTTAGAGGGGGTTTTGGAGACCCAGTACTTC.

The chain carries TRBV4-3 and TRBJ2-3; 7 nucleotides agree with TRBD2. The CDR3 sequence is 18 residues long. Trimming took 0 bases from V and 5 from J; bases not matched to a gene: 14. The germline V gene has CDR1 LGHNA and CDR2 YSLEER. The CDR3 coding sequence is TGCGCCAGCAGCCAAGAGAAGAGCGGGGCTAGCTGGGAAGATACGCAGTATTTT. Its translation is CASSQEKSGASWEDTQYF.

The rearrangement uses TRBV9 and TRBJ2-2; 9 nucleotides match TRBD1. The trim removed 0 bases at V and 7 bases at J, leaving 10 bases unmatched. Germline loops: CDR1 SGDLS, CDR2 YYNGEE. There are 17 residues in the CDR3. CDR3 sequence reads: CASSVDGRDREHGELFF. In DNA form, the CDR3 reads TGTGCCAGCAGCGTAGACGGCCGGGACAGGGAACACGGGGAGCTGTTTTTT.

This chain joins TRBV29-1 and TRBJ1-2, with 10 bases identical to TRBD1. The V segment lost 6 bases and the J segment 3 bases; nucleotides outside the gene matches: 16. Looked up from germline, CDR1 is SQVTM and CDR2 is ANQGSEA. The CDR3 consists of 17 residues. CDR3 in DNA: TGCAGCGTAGTAGCGAGGGACAGGGGTTTTTCGGACTATGGCTACACCTTC. Protein sequence: CSVVARDRGFSDYGYTF.

The chain is built from TRBV18 and TRBJ2-5; TRBD2 is a possible D gene (5 bases). The CDR3 consists of 13 residues. Trimming took 1 base from V and 2 from J, leaving 5 bases between them. Per germline, CDR1 KGHSH and CDR2 LQKENI. In DNA, the CDR3 is TGTGCCAGCTCACCACAGCGGCAAGAGACCCAGTACTTC. The encoded protein is CASSPQRQETQYF.

This rearrangement joins TRBV4-3 to TRBJ1-3; D remains unclear. V lost 3 bases and J 0 bases, leaving 15 bases between the germline ends. This CDR3 has 17 residues. Germline V CDR1 and CDR2: LGHNA, YSLEER. Here the CDR3 reads CASSQHTRTFSGNTIYF. In DNA, the CDR3 is TGCGCCAGCAGCCAGCACACTAGAACCTTCTCTGGAAACACCATATATTTT.

The chain employs TRBV5-6 and TRBJ2-7; TRBD2 might be the D (5 bases). Germline CDR1 reads SGHDT; CDR2 reads YYEEEE. The CDR3 loop spans 16 amino acids. Trimming took 7 bases from V and 0 from J, leaving 20 bases between them. The CDR3 coding sequence is TGTGCCAGCCTTTTCCGGGGTAGCAGGCTCTCCTACGAGCAGTACTTC. This translates into CASLFRGSRLSYEQYF.

This sequence joins TRBV28 and TRBJ1-2; unclear D gene. Trimming pared 2 bases from V and 8 bases from J, leaving 18 bases between. Germline lookup yields CDR1 MDHEN and CDR2 SYDVKM. This CDR3 spans 15 amino acids. As DNA, the CDR3 is TGTGCCAGCAGTTTAATACCGCCGGGGTCCTGGGGCTACACCTTC. Protein product: CASSLIPPGSWGYTF.

This chain links TRBV29-1 with TRBJ1-1; possible D gene TRBD1, 5 bases. Germline V gene data show CDR1 as SQVTM and CDR2 as ANQGSEA. The V end was cut by 3 bases, the J end by 1 base, with 15 bases between. This CDR3 comprises 15 residues. The CDR3 nucleotides read TGCAGCGTTGAGGGCTTCAGGGCTGAGAACACTGAAGCTTTCTTT. Translation: CSVEGFRAENTEAFF. Complete variable domain (other parts from reference TRBV29-1 and TRBJ1-1): SAVISQKPSRDICQRGTSLTIQCQVDSQVTMMFWYRQQPGQSLTLIATANQGSEATYESGFVIDKFPISRPNLTFSTLTVSNMSPEDSSIYLCSVEGFRAENTEAFFGQGTRLTVV.

The chain links TRBV11-2 to TRBJ2-1, with TRBD2 identical over 11 bases. J gave up 6 bases and V 5 bases, and 6 bases lay outside the gene matches. Per the germline V gene, CDR1 is SGHAT and CDR2 is FQNNGV. CDR3 length equals 15 residues. For the CDR3, the DNA is TGTGCCAGCAGCATAAGACTAGCGGGACCCAATGAGCAGTTCTTC. Protein: CASSIRLAGPNEQFF.

The chain combines TRBV12-5 with TRBJ2-7; D uncertain. The CDR3 extends over 13 amino acids. The germline V gene has CDR1 LGHNT and CDR2 FRNRAP. Trimming took 4 bases from V and 0 from J, leaving 7 bases between them. CDR3 DNA sequence: TGTGCTAGTGGTTACGGTCCCTCCTACGAGCAGTACTTC. Its protein product is CASGYGPSYEQYF.

CDR3 DNA sequence: TGTGCCAGCAGCCCCTGGCCGGAGCATGAGCAGTTCTTC. It translates to CASSPWPEHEQFF. The chain employs TRBV7-8 and TRBJ2-1, with D unresolved. V shed 5 bases and J shed 8 bases, with 13 bases lying between them. From germline, CDR1 is SGHVS and CDR2 FQNEAQ. This CDR3 spans 13 amino acids.

The chain is built from TRBV5-1 and TRBJ2-1; tentative D call: TRBD2 (6 bases). Germline V gene lookup returns CDR1 SGHRS and CDR2 YFSETQ. Trimming shortened V by 4 bases and J by 0 bases, and 11 bases separated the two germline ends. The CDR3 covers 15 residues. The CDR3 loop is CASSTTRSSYNEQFF. In DNA form, the CDR3 reads TGCGCCAGCAGCACGACTAGGAGCTCCTACAATGAGCAGTTCTTC.

The CDR3 region is CASSPLAGGPLDTQYF. In DNA form, the CDR3 reads TGTGCCAGCAGCCCACTAGCGGGAGGCCCCCTAGATACGCAGTATTTT. The rearrangement uses TRBV4-2 and TRBJ2-3; 12 nucleotides match TRBD2. The CDR3 loop spans 16 amino acids. V trimming: 4 bases; J trimming: 5 bases; junction bases outside the gene matches: 7. The germline V gene has CDR1 LGHNA and CDR2 YNFKEQ.